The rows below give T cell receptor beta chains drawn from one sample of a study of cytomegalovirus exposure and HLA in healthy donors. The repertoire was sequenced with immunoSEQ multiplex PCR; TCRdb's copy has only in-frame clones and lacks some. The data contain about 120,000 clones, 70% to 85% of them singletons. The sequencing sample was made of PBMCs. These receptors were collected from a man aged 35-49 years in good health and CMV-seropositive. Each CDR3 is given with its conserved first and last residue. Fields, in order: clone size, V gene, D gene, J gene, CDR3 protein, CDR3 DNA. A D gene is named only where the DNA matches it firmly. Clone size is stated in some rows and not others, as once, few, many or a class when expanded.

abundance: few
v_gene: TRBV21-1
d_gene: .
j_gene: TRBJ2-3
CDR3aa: CASSERGCRSTDTQYF
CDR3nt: TGTGCCAGCAGCGAAAGGGGTTGTCGGAGCACAGATACGCAGTATTTT

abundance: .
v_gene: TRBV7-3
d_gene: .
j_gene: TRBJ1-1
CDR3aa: CASSLSGGISTEAFF
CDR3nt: TGTGCCAGCAGCTTAAGTGGGGGCATTAGCACTGAAGCTTTCTTT

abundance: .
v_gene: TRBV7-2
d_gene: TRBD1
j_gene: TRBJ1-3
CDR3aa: CASSFGQVRSGNTIYF
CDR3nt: TGTGCCAGCAGCTTTGGACAGGTCCGCTCTGGAAACACCATATATTTT

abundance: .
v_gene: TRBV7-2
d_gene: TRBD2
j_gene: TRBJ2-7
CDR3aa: CASSFQRGGQREQYF
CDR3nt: TGTGCCAGCAGCTTCCAGCGGGGGGGCCAGCGCGAGCAGTACTTC

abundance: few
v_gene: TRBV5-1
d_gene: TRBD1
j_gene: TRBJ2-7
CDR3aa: CASSRGTGYEQYF
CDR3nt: TGCGCCAGCAGCCGGGGGACAGGCTACGAGCAGTACTTC

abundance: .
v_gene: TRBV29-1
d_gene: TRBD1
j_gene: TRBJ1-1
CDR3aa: CSVSGQGYTEAFF
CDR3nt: TGCAGCGTTTCCGGACAGGGTTACACTGAAGCTTTCTTT

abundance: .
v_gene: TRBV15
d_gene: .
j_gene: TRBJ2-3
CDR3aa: CATSGDGRSTDTQYF
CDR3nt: TGTGCCACCAGCGGAGACGGCAGGAGCACAGATACGCAGTATTTT

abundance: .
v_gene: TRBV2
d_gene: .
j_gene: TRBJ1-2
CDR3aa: CASSVAGNGYTF
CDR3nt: TGTGCCAGCAGTGTCGCAGGGAATGGCTACACCTTC

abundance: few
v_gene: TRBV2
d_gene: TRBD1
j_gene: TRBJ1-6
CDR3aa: CASTSRTGSNSPLHF
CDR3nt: TGTGCCAGCACCTCAAGGACAGGGAGTAATTCACCCCTCCACTTT

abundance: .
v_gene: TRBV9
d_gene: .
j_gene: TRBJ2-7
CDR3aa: CASSVEAGSSYEQYF
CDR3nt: TGTGCCAGCAGCGTAGAGGCAGGTAGCTCCTACGAGCAGTACTTC

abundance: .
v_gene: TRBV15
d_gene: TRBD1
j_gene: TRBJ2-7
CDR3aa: CATSTTTGGNEQYF
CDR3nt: TGTGCCACCAGCACAACGACAGGGGGAAACGAGCAGTACTTC

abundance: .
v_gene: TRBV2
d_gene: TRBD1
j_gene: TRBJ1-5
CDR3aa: CASSSQGDNQPQHF
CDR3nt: TGTGCCAGCAGCTCGCAGGGGGACAATCAGCCCCAGCATTTT

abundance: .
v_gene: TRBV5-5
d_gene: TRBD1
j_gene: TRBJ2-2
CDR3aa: CASLRQGSTGELFF
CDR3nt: TGTGCCAGCCTACGACAGGGTAGCACCGGGGAGCTGTTTTTT

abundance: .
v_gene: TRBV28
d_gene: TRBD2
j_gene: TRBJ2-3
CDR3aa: CASSLLASGGLYTQYF
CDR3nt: TGTGCCAGCAGTTTATTGGCTAGCGGGGGGCTCTATACGCAGTATTTT

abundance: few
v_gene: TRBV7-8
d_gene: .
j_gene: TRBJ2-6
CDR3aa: CASSLGQARGANGLTF
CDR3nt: TGTGCCAGCAGCTTAGGGCAGGCGCGCGGGGCCAACGGCCTGACTTTC

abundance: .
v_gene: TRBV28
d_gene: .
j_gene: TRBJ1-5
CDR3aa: CASSLLGREGQPQHF
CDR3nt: TGTGCCAGCAGTTTATTAGGCAGGGAGGGGCAGCCCCAGCATTTT

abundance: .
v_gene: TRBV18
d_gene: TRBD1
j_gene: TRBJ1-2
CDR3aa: CASSPNNRDRGPGYTF
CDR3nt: TGTGCCAGCTCACCAAACAATCGGGACAGGGGGCCTGGCTACACCTTC

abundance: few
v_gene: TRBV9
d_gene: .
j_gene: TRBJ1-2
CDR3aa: CASSRAGRTVNYGYTF
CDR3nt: TGTGCCAGCAGCCGGGCAGGACGGACAGTTAACTATGGCTACACCTTC

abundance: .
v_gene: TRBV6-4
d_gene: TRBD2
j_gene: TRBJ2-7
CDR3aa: CASSYGLAGSYEQYF
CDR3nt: TGTGCCAGCAGTTACGGACTAGCGGGCTCCTACGAGCAGTACTTC

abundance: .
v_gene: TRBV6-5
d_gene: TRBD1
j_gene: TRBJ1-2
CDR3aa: CASSYNRGNYGYTF
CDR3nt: TGTGCCAGCAGTTACAACAGGGGGAACTATGGCTACACCTTC

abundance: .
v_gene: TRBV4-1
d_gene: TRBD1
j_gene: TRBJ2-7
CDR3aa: CASMETGGSYEQYF
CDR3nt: TGCGCCAGCATGGAGACAGGGGGTTCCTACGAGCAGTACTTC

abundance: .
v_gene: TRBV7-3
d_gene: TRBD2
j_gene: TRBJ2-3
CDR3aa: CASSPTSGARTDTQYF
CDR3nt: TGTGCCAGCAGCCCGACTAGCGGGGCCCGCACAGATACGCAGTATTTT

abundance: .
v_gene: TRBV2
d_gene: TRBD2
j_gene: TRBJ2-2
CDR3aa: CASRWSPGLGPGELFF
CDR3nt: TGTGCCAGCAGATGGTCACCGGGACTAGGTCCCGGGGAGCTGTTTTTT

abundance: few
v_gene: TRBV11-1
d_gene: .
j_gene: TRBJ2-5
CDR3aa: CASSSRDNQETQYF
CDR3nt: TGTGCCAGCAGCTCCCGGGACAACCAAGAGACCCAGTACTTC

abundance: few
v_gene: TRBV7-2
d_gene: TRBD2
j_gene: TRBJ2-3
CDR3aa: CASTGGASGGLTSTDTQYF
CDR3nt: TGTGCCAGCACCGGGGGGGCTAGCGGGGGGCTTACAAGCACAGATACGCAGTATTTT

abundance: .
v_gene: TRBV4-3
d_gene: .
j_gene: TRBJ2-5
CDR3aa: CASSQEGGTQYF
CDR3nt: TGCGCCAGCAGCCAAGAAGGGGGGACCCAGTACTTC

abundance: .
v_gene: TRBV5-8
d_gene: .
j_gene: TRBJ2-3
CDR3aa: CASTLDWRDTQYF
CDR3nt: TGTGCCAGCACCCTTGACTGGAGAGATACGCAGTATTTT

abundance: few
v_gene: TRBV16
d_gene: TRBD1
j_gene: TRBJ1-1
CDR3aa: CASSDRGLNEAFF
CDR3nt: TGTGCCAGCAGCGACAGGGGGCTCAATGAAGCTTTCTTT

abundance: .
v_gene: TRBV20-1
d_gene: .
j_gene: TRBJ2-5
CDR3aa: CSAHNQETQYF
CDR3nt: TGCAGTGCGCACAACCAAGAGACCCAGTACTTC

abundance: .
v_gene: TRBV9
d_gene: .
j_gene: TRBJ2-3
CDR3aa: CASGALVTDTQYF
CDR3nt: TGTGCCAGCGGCGCGCTAGTGACAGATACGCAGTATTTT

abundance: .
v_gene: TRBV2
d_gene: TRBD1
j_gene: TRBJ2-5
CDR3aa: CASGLTGGPQETQYF
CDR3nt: TGTGCCAGCGGGTTAACAGGGGGCCCCCAAGAGACCCAGTACTTC

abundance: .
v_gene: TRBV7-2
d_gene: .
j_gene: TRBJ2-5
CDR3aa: CASSFQGYWPETRYF
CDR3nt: TGTGCCAGCAGCTTTCAGGGATATTGGCCGGAGACCCGGTACTTC

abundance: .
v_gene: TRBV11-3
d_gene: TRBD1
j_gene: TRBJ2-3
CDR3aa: CASSEPSGTASTDTQYF
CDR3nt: TGTGCCAGCAGCGAGCCGTCCGGGACAGCTAGCACAGATACGCAGTATTTT

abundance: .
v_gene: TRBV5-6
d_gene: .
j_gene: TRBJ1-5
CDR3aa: CASSLTGRWTDLDQPQHF
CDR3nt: TGTGCCAGCAGCTTGACTGGCCGATGGACAGACCTTGATCAGCCCCAGCATTTT

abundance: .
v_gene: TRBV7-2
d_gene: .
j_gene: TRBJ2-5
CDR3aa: CASSLAGNQETQYF
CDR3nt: TGTGCCAGCAGCTTAGCTGGCAACCAAGAGACCCAGTACTTC

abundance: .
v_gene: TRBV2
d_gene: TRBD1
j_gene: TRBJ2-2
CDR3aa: CASRGQGVFTTGELFF
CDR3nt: TGTGCCAGCAGAGGACAGGGGGTCTTTACGACCGGGGAGCTGTTTTTT

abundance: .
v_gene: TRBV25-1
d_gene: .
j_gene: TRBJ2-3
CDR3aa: CASSESGQSYLGTQYF
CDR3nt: TGTGCCAGCAGCGAATCAGGGCAGTCGTATTTGGGTACGCAGTATTTT

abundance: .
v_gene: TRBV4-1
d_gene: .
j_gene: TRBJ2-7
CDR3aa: CASSLERLSSYEQYF
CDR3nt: TGCGCCAGCAGCCTAGAGAGGTTAAGCTCCTACGAGCAGTACTTC

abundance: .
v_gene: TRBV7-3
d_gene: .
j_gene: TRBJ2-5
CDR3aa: CASSSSGEQETQYF
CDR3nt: TGTGCCAGCAGCTCTTCAGGGGAACAAGAGACCCAGTACTTC

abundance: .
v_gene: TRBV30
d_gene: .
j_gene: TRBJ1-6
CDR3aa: CAWSVNDRENSPLHF
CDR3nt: TGTGCCTGGAGTGTTAACGACAGAGAAAATTCACCCCTCCACTTT